This entry lists 13 T cell receptor beta chains sequenced from one sample in a study of shared clonotypes between healthy human individuals. TCRdb's table, derived via immunoSEQ multiplex PCR, lists solely in-frame clones and lacks some. The sample includes 950,000 to 1,100,000 clones, around 76% of them seen just once. The sample was memory CD4+ T cells sorted from blood. Subset specified: CD45RA-negative fraction. These receptors were obtained from a man aged 18-30 years in good health.

This clone was observed a few times. The same CDR3 is also encoded by other DNA sequences in this sample. V gene TRBV27 combines with J gene TRBJ2-1; 11 nucleotides match TRBD1. Germline loops: CDR1 MNHEY, CDR2 SMNVEV (reference sequence). J lost 7 bases, V lost 5 bases, and 4 bases had no gene match. The length of the CDR3 is 14 residues. CDR3 bases: TGTGCCAGCAGTCCCGGGACAGGGGGGAATGAGCAGTTCTTC. It yields the protein CASSPGTGGNEQFF.

The chain recombines TRBV5-1 with TRBJ2-7; unclear D gene. Germline V gene data show CDR1 as SGHRS and CDR2 as YFSETQ. The CDR3 has 12 residues. Trimming pared 0 bases from V and 10 bases from J, leaving 11 bases between. CDR3 amino acids: CASSLDRWEQYF. CDR3 DNA: TGCGCCAGCAGCTTGGACCGGTGGGAACAGTACTTC.

The chain combines TRBV9 with TRBJ2-6, with D maybe TRBD2 (5 bases). Per germline, CDR1 SGDLS and CDR2 YYNGEE. V lost 4 bases to trimming and J lost 2 bases, with 13 bases between them. The CDR3 has 16 amino acids. For the CDR3, the DNA is TGTGCCAGCAGCTCGAAGGACTCGGCTGGGGCCAACGTCCTGACTTTC. Protein product: CASSSKDSAGANVLTF.

The chain carries TRBV14 and TRBJ2-7; D is unclear. CDR3 length: 12 residues. Germline loops: CDR1 SGHDN, CDR2 FVKESK. Trimming took off 2 bases at V and 0 bases at J, with 2 bases between the two ends. This chain's CDR3 is CASSQFSYEQYF. The CDR3 DNA is TGTGCCAGCAGCCAATTCTCCTACGAGCAGTACTTC.

This clone has more than one count but fewer than ten. This chain links TRBV9 with TRBJ2-2; the D gene is possibly TRBD2 (6 bases). Germline assignment: CDR1 SGDLS and CDR2 YYNGEE. This CDR3 contains 13 residues. Trimming cost V 7 bases and J 1 base, with 8 bases left between them. The CDR3 loop reads CASDGGNTGELFF. CDR3 coding DNA: TGTGCCAGCGACGGGGGGAACACCGGGGAGCTGTTTTTT.

V and J are TRBV15 and TRBJ1-3; no clear D gene. The V gene lost 5 bases and the J gene lost 0 bases, with 8 bases spanning the gap. The V gene's germline CDR1 is LNHNV and CDR2 YYDKDF (reference sequence). This CDR3 has 14 amino acids. CDR3 coding DNA: TGTGCCACCAGCCGGGGTATCTCTGGAAACACCATATATTTT. Translation: CATSRGISGNTIYF.

This clone was seen only a few times. The chain couples TRBV2 to TRBJ2-7; 10 bases match TRBD2. Germline-derived CDR1 and CDR2 are SNHLY and FYNNEI. Trimming at V came to 4 bases and at J to 5 bases, leaving 8 bases not matched to a gene. This CDR3 region has 15 residues. CDR3 sequence: CASSGLSGGADEQYF. The CDR3 DNA is TGTGCCAGCAGTGGACTAAGCGGGGGGGCCGACGAGCAGTACTTC.

V and J are TRBV7-8 and TRBJ2-4; TRBD1 might be the D (6 bases). The CDR3 contains 18 residues. V was cut by 1 base and J by 1 base, with 17 bases left in between. Germline CDR1 and CDR2: SGHVS and FQNEAQ. The CDR3 is CASSLVGDRSLAKNIQYF. CDR3 DNA sequence: TGTGCCAGCAGCTTAGTAGGAGACAGGAGCTTGGCCAAAAACATTCAGTACTTC. Using reference TRBV7-8 and TRBJ2-4 for the parts outside the CDR3, the full variable domain is GAGVSQSPRYKVAKRGQDVALRCDPISGHVSLFWYQQALGQGPEFLTYFQNEAQLDKSGLPSDRFFAERPEGSVSTLKIQRTQQEDSAVYLCASSLVGDRSLAKNIQYFGAGTRLSVL.

This chain joins TRBV7-2 and TRBJ1-1; D unclear. V was shortened by 7 bases and J by 7 bases, with 16 bases between the two germline ends. CDR1 is SGHTA and CDR2 is FQGNSA in the germline V gene. The CDR3 loop spans 13 amino acids. CDR3 sequence (DNA): TGTGCCAGCAAACCCGAGCCGCTTGTTGAAGCTTTCTTT. Translation: CASKPEPLVEAFF.

This chain connects TRBV11-2 to TRBJ1-6; possibly TRBD1 for D (5 bases). CDR3 length: 19 residues. Trimming left V 0 bases short and J 9 bases short, with 24 bases between. Per the germline V gene, CDR1 is SGHAT and CDR2 is FQNNGV. Here the CDR3 reads CASSLDGFLISRGGSPLHF. The CDR3 DNA reads TGTGCCAGCAGCTTAGATGGGTTTCTCATTTCTAGGGGAGGTTCACCCCTCCACTTT. The variable domain in full, with the rest retrieved from reference TRBV11-2 and TRBJ1-6, is EAGVAQSPRYKIIEKRQSVAFWCNPISGHATLYWYQQILGQGPKLLIQFQNNGVVDDSQLPKDRFSAERLKGVDSTLKIQPAKLEDSAVYLCASSLDGFLISRGGSPLHFGNGTRLTVT.

J is TRBJ1-6 and V is TRBV6-1; D possibly corresponds to TRBD1 (5 bases). The CDR3 contains 12 residues. V shed 6 bases and J shed 9 bases, with 9 bases lying between them. CDR1 is MNHNS, CDR2 SASEGT, per germline. The CDR3 spells CASSRVSSPLHF. Written as DNA, the CDR3 is TGTGCCAGCAGCAGGGTATCTTCACCCCTCCACTTT.

The chain uses TRBV13 and TRBJ2-2; 8 bases align to TRBD1. The CDR3 extends over 16 amino acids. The J segment lost 2 bases and the V segment lost 4 bases, leaving 6 bases of the junction unmatched. CDR1 is PRHDT and CDR2 is FYEKMQ in the germline V gene (reference sequence). CDR3 DNA sequence: TGTGCCAGCAGCTCCGACAGGGGAACTAACACCGGGGAGCTGTTTTTT. Translation: CASSSDRGTNTGELFF.

This clone appeared once. The V gene is TRBV5-1, the J gene TRBJ2-2; D unclear. The CDR3 is 14 residues long. Trimming stripped 4 bases from V and 0 bases from J, with 7 bases between. Germline values: CDR1 SGHRS, CDR2 YFSETQ. The CDR3 sequence is CASSRSSNTGELFF. DNA for the CDR3: TGCGCCAGCAGCCGGTCGTCGAACACCGGGGAGCTGTTTTTT.